This T cell receptor (beta chain) came from a study of blood T cell repertoires in COVID-19. Germline V gene data show CDR1 as MNHNS and CDR2 as SASEGT. J lost 0 bases, V lost 1 base, and 5 bases had no gene match. The CDR3 loop spans 16 amino acids. Profiling relied on immunoSEQ multiplex PCR, and the TCRdb table lists in-frame clones only, not all of them. Of over 150,000 clones listed, just under 90% are singletons. Sequenced: peripheral blood. The TCR originated in an older woman with COVID-19, enrolled during active disease. The V and J genes are TRBV6-1 and TRBJ2-7, with 8 bases aligning to TRBD2. The CDR3 DNA is TGTGCCAGCAGTGAAGTCGGGGGGGGCAGCTCCTACGAGCAGTACTTC. The encoded protein is CASSEVGGGSSYEQYF.